This T cell receptor (beta chain) was profiled in a study of blood T cell repertoires in COVID-19. Generated by immunoSEQ multiplex PCR, the TCRdb table keeps only in-frame clones and is missing some. The sample consists of 130,000 to 150,000 clones, roughly 84% of them appearing once. CDR3 length equals 14 residues. CDR1 is SNHLY, CDR2 FYNNEI, per germline. Trimming stripped 7 bases from V and 8 bases from J, with 20 bases between. The J gene is TRBJ1-2, the V gene TRBV2; TRBD1 is a possible D gene (6 bases). Sequenced sample: PBMCs or T cells enriched from blood (not recorded which). The TCR was taken from a woman aged 50 to 60 who had been exposed to COVID-19. The CDR3 nucleotides read TGTGCCAGCACCATGCAGGGGATGGGGAGCGGCTACACCTTC. This gives the protein CASTMQGMGSGYTF.